One and the same sample provided the 12 T cell receptor beta chains below, sequenced in a study of T cells after posttransplantation cyclophosphamide. Some clones are missing from TCRdb's copy, which holds only in-frame ones; the method was immunoSEQ multiplex PCR. Of some 30,000 clones in the sample, 90% to 95% are singletons; the top ten hold 0.095% to 0.12%. Cells defined as naive were viable CD3+CD4+ or CD3+CD8+ and CCR7+CD45RA+CD45RO-CD95-CD27+CD28+. Input material: naive CD4+ T cells sorted from blood. The source is a man under 40 in good health and a related stem cell transplant donor.

The chain joins TRBV9 to TRBJ2-3; 11 nucleotides agree with TRBD2. The V and J ends lost 2 bases and 4 bases, in that order; junction bases with no gene match: 6. From germline, CDR1 is SGDLS and CDR2 YYNGEE. The CDR3 loop spans 16 amino acids. CDR3 bases: TGTGCCAGCAGCGTTCCTAGCGGGGGGTACGCAGATACGCAGTATTTT. Translated: CASSVPSGGYADTQYF.

The V and J genes are TRBV21-1 and TRBJ2-7; no DNA check was done on the table's D call, TRBD1. TRBV21-1 is marked as a pseudogene. The CDR3 is 16 amino acids. Here the CDR3 DNA reads TGTGCCAGCAGCAAACAGGGGGGCAGGGTTCCGTACGAGCAGTACTTC. It encodes CASSKQGGRVPYEQYF.

The chain joins TRBV27 to TRBJ2-7, with TRBD1 identical over 8 bases. Germline CDR1 and CDR2: MNHEY and SMNVEV (reference sequence). Trimming took 6 bases from V and 1 from J; bases not matched to a gene: 11. This CDR3 is 16 amino acids long. CDR3 in amino acids: CASRRTGLLKSYEQYF. Written as DNA, the CDR3 is TGTGCCAGCAGACGGACAGGGCTTCTAAAATCCTACGAGCAGTACTTC.

V is TRBV6-1 and J is TRBJ1-5; no firm D call. Looked up from germline, CDR1 is MNHNS and CDR2 is SASEGT. V was shortened by 7 bases and J by 3 bases, with 7 bases between the two germline ends. There are 12 residues in the CDR3. The CDR3 nucleotides are TGTGCCAGCATGCGAACCAATCAGCCCCAGCATTTT. It encodes CASMRTNQPQHF.

The rearrangement uses TRBV6-5 and TRBJ1-2; D is perhaps TRBD1 (6 bases). CDR3 length equals 14 residues. CDR1 is MNHEY and CDR2 is SVGAGI in the germline V gene. V gave up 5 bases and J gave up 5 bases, with 15 bases separating them. The CDR3, as DNA: TGTGCCAGCAGTGAAATGGACAGCCGGTATGGCTACACCTTC. Its translation: CASSEMDSRYGYTF.

The chain links TRBV18 to TRBJ1-6; 9 bases line up with TRBD1. Germline V gene data show CDR1 as KGHSH and CDR2 as LQKENI. This CDR3 region has 15 residues. J gave up 12 bases and V 2 bases, and 8 bases lay outside the gene matches. The CDR3, as DNA: TGTGCCAGCTCACCAGAGACTGGACAGGGGCAACCCCTCCACTTT. Amino acids: CASSPETGQGQPLHF.

The chain joins TRBV11-2 to TRBJ1-3; D remains ambiguous. Looked up from germline, CDR1 is SGHAT and CDR2 is FQNNGV. Trimming cost V 5 bases and J 4 bases, with 12 bases left between them. CDR3 length: 14 residues. The CDR3 loop is CASSRARSGNTIYF. Written as DNA, the CDR3 is TGTGCCAGCAGCCGTGCTCGGTCCGGAAACACCATATATTTT.

In nucleotides, the CDR3 is TGTGCCAGCAGTCCCCAGACAGGGGGCACTGAAGCTTTCTTT. Translation gives CASSPQTGGTEAFF. The chain couples TRBV28 to TRBJ1-1, with 9 bases that match TRBD1. V was pared by 5 bases and J by 4 bases, with 5 bases of the junction left unmatched. This CDR3 has 14 residues. Germline V CDR1 and CDR2: MDHEN, SYDVKM.

This chain joins TRBV6-1 and TRBJ1-2, with 7 bases aligning to TRBD1. V gave up 0 bases and J gave up 1 base; unmatched junction bases: 5. The CDR3 contains 16 residues. Germline assignment: CDR1 MNHNS and CDR2 SASEGT. Written as DNA, the CDR3 is TGTGCCAGCAGTGAAGCCCAGGGGGTCGGTAACTATGGCTACACCTTC. This codes for CASSEAQGVGNYGYTF.

This clone showed up just once. The gene calls are TRBV6-5 and TRBJ1-2; 7 bases fit TRBD1. CDR1 is MNHEY and CDR2 is SVGAGI in the germline V gene. The CDR3 is 12 residues long. The trim removed 6 bases at V and 3 bases at J, leaving 1 base unmatched. CDR3: CASSRGDYGYTF. CDR3 in DNA: TGTGCCAGCAGCAGGGGGGACTATGGCTACACCTTC.

J is TRBJ1-1 and V is TRBV19; 9 nucleotides agree with TRBD1. The CDR3 consists of 16 residues. V was clipped by 4 bases and J by 0 bases; unmatched bases: 6. Per the germline V gene, CDR1 is LNHDA and CDR2 is SQIVND (reference sequence). As DNA, the CDR3 is TGTGCCAGTAGTACGGGACAGGGTCGGGTGAACACTGAAGCTTTCTTT. This gives the protein CASSTGQGRVNTEAFF.

This clone appeared once. This chain uses TRBV7-9 with TRBJ1-6; D is unresolved. V lost 2 bases, J lost 8 bases, and 10 bases lay in between. CDR3 length: 14 residues. Germline values: CDR1 SEHNR, CDR2 FQNEAQ (reference sequence). The DNA of the CDR3 is TGTGCCAGCAGCTTACGGACGAGGGATTCACCCCTCCACTTT. Its translation: CASSLRTRDSPLHF.